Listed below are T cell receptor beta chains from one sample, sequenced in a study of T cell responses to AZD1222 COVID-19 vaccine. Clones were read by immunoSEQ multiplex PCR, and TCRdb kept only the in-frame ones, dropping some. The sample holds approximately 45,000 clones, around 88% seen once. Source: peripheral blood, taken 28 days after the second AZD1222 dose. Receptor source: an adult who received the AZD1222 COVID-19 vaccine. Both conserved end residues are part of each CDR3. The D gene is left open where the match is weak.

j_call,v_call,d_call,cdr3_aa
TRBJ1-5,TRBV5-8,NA,CASSLYGPQHF
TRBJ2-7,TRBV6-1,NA,CASSEGRLSSYEQYF
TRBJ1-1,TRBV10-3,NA,CAISVEALNTEAFF
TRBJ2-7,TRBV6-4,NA,CASSDSYEQYF
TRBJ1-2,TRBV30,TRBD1,CAWRQGSVYGYTF
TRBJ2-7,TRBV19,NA,CASSILENYEQYF
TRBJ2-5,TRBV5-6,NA,CASSPRGFRVETQYF
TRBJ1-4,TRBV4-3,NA,CASSQDPGGINEKLFF
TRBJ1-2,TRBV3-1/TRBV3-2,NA,CASHDQGYGYTF
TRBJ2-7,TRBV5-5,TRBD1,CASSPGPVGTGSEQYF
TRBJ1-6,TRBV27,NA,CASSLGARSEPLHF
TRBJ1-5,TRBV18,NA,CASSPEGGNQPQHF
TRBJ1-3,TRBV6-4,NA,CARRVLDRSSGNTIYF
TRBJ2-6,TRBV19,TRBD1,CASTSRYRDRLSGANVLTF
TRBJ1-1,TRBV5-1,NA,CASSGGTRGSNTEAFF
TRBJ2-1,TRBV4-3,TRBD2,CASSPSLAALYNEQFF
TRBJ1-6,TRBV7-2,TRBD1,CASSLGGQGTSPLHF
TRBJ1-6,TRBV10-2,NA,CASSLRIDSPLHF
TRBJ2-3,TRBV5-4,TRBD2,CASSLTSGSGTDTQYF
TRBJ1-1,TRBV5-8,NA,CASTLRGRTNTEAFF
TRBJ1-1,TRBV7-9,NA,CASSPINTEAFF
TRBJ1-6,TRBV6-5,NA,CATSTAWPLHF
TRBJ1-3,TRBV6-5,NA,CASSPTGRNTIYF
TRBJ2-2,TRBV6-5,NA,CASSRQDNTGELFF
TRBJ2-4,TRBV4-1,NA,CASSLVGLAKNIQYF
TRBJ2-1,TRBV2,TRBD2,CASSDQRLAGGGNEQFF
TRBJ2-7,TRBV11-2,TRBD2,CASSLFSGAPPEQYF
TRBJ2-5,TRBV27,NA,CASSSTRAFLGTQYF
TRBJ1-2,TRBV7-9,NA,CASSLVGTEANYGYTF
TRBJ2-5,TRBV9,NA,CASSVRTGETQYF
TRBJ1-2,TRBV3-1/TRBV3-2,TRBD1,CASSYGQGRYGYTF
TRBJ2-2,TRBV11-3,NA,CASSRFDGETGELFF
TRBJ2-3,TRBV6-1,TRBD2,CASSVTSGMTPSTDTQYF
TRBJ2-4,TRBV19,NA,CASSPRGTGRGNIQYF
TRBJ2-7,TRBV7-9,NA,CASSLGSGRNYEQYF
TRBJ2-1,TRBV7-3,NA,CASSLRLSQGGNEQFF
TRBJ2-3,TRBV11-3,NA,CASSHRGTDTQYF
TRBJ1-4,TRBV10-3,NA,CAISRGETNEKLFF
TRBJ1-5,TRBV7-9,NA,CASSVVGNQPQHF
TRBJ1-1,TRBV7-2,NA,CASSLASKNTEAFF
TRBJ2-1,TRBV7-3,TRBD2,CASSLWEGPYNEQFF
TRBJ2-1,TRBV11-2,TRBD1,CASSSRDRAYNEQFF
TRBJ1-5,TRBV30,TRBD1,CAWSLGTGSSNQPQHF
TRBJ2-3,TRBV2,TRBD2,CASTALAGVTDTQYF
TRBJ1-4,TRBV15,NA,CATSRDGRKTNEKLFF
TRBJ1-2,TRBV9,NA,CASSTLGVQGSYGYTF
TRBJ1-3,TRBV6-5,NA,CASTPGPYSGNTIYF
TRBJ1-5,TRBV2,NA,CASRRERGNQPQHF
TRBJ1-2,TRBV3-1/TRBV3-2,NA,CASRQGGDYGYTF
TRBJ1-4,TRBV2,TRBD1,CASSRDRVGEKLFF
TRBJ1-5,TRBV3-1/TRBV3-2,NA,CASSQEGNQPQHF
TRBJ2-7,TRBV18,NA,CASSPRQDHSYEQYF
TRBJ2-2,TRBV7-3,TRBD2,CASSRLAGVTGELFF
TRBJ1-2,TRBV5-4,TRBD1,CASSLGRDSGYTF
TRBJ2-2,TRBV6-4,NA,CASSFEGTGELFF
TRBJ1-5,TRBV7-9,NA,CASSLVRGEGNQPQHF
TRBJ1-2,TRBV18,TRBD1,CASSPGGDSAAGYTF
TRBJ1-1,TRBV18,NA,CASSPPQGIVTEAFF
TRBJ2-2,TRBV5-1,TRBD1,CASSSQGVAGELFF
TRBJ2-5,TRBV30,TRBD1,CAWRSVGKGQLKETQYF